These T cell receptor beta chains were read from a single sample in a study of shared clonotypes between healthy human individuals. Produced via immunoSEQ multiplex PCR; TCRdb's table is partial and in-frame only. Of over a million clones detected, approximately 98% appear once; the ten largest clones hold 0.45%. The sample consisted of naive CD4+ T cells sorted from blood. These receptors all stem from a man younger than 45 in good health. CDR3s include the opening cysteine and the closing phenylalanine or tryptophan. The D gene is left open where the match is weak. Clone sizes are given selectively: once, few, many, or a class where the clone is expanded.

.,TRBV7-6,.,TRBJ2-7,16,CASSSLTGTEAYEQYF,TGTGCCAGCAGCTCACTAACCGGGACGGAGGCATACGAGCAGTACTTC
.,TRBV2,.,TRBJ2-7,14,CASTRVGGAYEQYF,TGTGCCAGCACCAGGGTAGGGGGTGCCTACGAGCAGTACTTC
TRBD2,TRBV19,.,TRBJ2-1,17,CASNHRGGLAGLNEQFF,TGTGCCAGTAACCATAGAGGGGGACTAGCGGGACTCAATGAGCAGTTCTTC
.,TRBV18,.,TRBJ2-3,14,CASSPKPSTDTQYF,TGTGCCAGCTCTCCAAAGCCTAGCACAGATACGCAGTATTTT
.,TRBV6-1,once,TRBJ2-1,15,CASSEIARSYNEQFF,TGTGCCAGCAGTGAGATAGCGAGGTCCTACAATGAGCAGTTCTTC
.,TRBV5-1,.,TRBJ1-5,14,CASSLSAPGQPQHF,TGCGCCAGCAGCTTGTCCGCCCCGGGTCAGCCCCAGCATTTT
.,TRBV10-2,once,TRBJ2-7,16,CASSEFRGTGTYEQYF,TGCGCCAGCAGTGAGTTTCGCGGGACTGGGACCTACGAGCAGTACTTC
TRBD2,TRBV11-3,.,TRBJ2-3,16,CASSRLAGGSTDTQYF,TGTGCCAGCAGCCGACTAGCGGGAGGTAGCACAGATACGCAGTATTTT
.,TRBV7-8,.,TRBJ2-3,15,CASSWGPTRADTQYF,TGTGCCAGCAGCTGGGGACCCACGCGGGCAGATACGCAGTATTTT
.,TRBV5-4,.,TRBJ1-5,14,CASSLPGRNQPQHF,TGTGCCAGCAGCTTACCAGGGAGGAATCAGCCCCAGCATTTT
.,TRBV6-5,.,TRBJ2-3,13,CASRPASTDTQYF,TGTGCCAGCAGGCCGGCCAGCACAGATACGCAGTATTTT
.,TRBV18,.,TRBJ1-4,14,CASSPIGKNEKLFF,TGTGCCAGCTCACCGATCGGGAAAAATGAAAAACTGTTTTTT
.,TRBV7-2,.,TRBJ2-7,15,CASSFGGLRSYEQYF,TGTGCCAGCAGCTTTGGGGGGCTTCGTTCCTACGAGCAGTACTTC
TRBD1,TRBV29-1,.,TRBJ2-3,14,CSATQGLATDTQYF,TGCAGCGCTACACAGGGGCTTGCCACAGATACGCAGTATTTT
.,TRBV6-6,.,TRBJ2-7,14,CASRHRESVYEQYF,TGTGCCAGCAGACACAGGGAGTCTGTCTACGAGCAGTACTTC
TRBD1,TRBV27,.,TRBJ2-6,15,CASSRDRAGANVLTF,TGTGCCAGCAGTCGCGACAGGGCCGGGGCCAACGTCCTGACTTTC
.,TRBV29-1,few,TRBJ2-5,12,CSVTGNQETQYF,TGCAGCGTCACAGGGAACCAAGAGACCCAGTACTTC
TRBD2,TRBV28,.,TRBJ2-7,15,CASRKMGLAGNEQYF,TGTGCCAGCAGGAAAATGGGACTAGCGGGAAACGAGCAGTACTTC
TRBD2,TRBV5-1,.,TRBJ2-1,13,CASSAENLAGSIF,TGCGCCAGCAGCGCCGAGAACCTAGCGGGTAGTATCTTC
TRBD2,TRBV11-3,.,TRBJ2-7,13,CASSGGGSYEQYF,TGTGCCAGCAGCGGCGGCGGGAGCTACGAGCAGTACTTC
TRBD1,TRBV19,.,TRBJ1-5,16,CASSNYRGQGNQPQHF,TGTGCCAGTAGTAACTACAGGGGGCAAGGCAATCAGCCCCAGCATTTT
TRBD2,TRBV18,.,TRBJ2-3,18,CASSTFPTSGRATDTQYF,TGTGCCAGCTCAACTTTCCCGACTAGCGGGAGGGCCACAGATACGCAGTATTTT
.,TRBV11-2,.,TRBJ1-4,15,CASSLLPGTNEKLFF,TGTGCCAGCAGCTTACTCCCGGGAACTAATGAAAAACTGTTTTTT
.,TRBV5-1,.,TRBJ1-2,14,CASSLDMGHYGYTF,TGCGCCAGCAGCTTGGATATGGGGCACTATGGCTACACCTTC
.,TRBV2,.,TRBJ2-7,12,CASRVDTAQQYF,TGTGCCAGCAGGGTCGACACCGCCCAGCAGTACTTC
.,TRBV18,.,TRBJ2-2,14,CASSPQGRAGELFF,TGTGCCAGCTCACCACAGGGAAGGGCCGGGGAGCTGTTTTTT
.,TRBV7-2,.,TRBJ1-1,14,CASSLGSQNTEAFF,TGTGCCAGCAGCTTAGGCAGCCAGAACACTGAAGCTTTCTTT
TRBD2,TRBV2,.,TRBJ2-7,16,CASRGGSVLAAYEQYF,TGTGCCAGCAGGGGGGGTTCGGTGCTAGCGGCGTACGAGCAGTACTTC
TRBD2,TRBV5-8,.,TRBJ2-1,15,CASSLGAGVFGEQFF,TGTGCCAGCAGCTTAGGGGCGGGAGTCTTCGGTGAGCAGTTCTTC
.,TRBV27,.,TRBJ2-5,13,CASSLRVGETQYF,TGTGCCAGCAGTTTAAGGGTTGGGGAGACCCAGTACTTC
.,TRBV11-2,.,TRBJ1-5,13,CASSPRPGQPQHF,TGTGCCAGCAGCCCTAGACCGGGACAGCCCCAGCATTTT
TRBD2,TRBV2,.,TRBJ2-7,16,CASKPWLAGVVYEQYF,TGTGCCAGCAAACCTTGGCTAGCGGGAGTTGTGTACGAGCAGTACTTC
TRBD1,TRBV2,.,TRBJ1-1,13,CASRGQFNTEAFF,TGTGCCAGCAGGGGACAGTTCAACACTGAAGCTTTCTTT
.,TRBV10-1,.,TRBJ2-6,16,CASSGYDRTGANVLTF,TGCGCCAGCAGTGGTTACGACAGGACTGGGGCCAACGTCCTGACTTTC
TRBD2,TRBV6-4,.,TRBJ2-1,16,CASSDSPAGGREEQFF,TGTGCCAGCAGTGACTCTCCAGCGGGAGGCCGGGAAGAGCAGTTCTTC
TRBD1,TRBV6-1,once,TRBJ2-5,13,CASSDYRGETQYF,TGTGCCAGCAGTGACTACAGGGGTGAGACCCAGTACTTC
.,TRBV6-1,.,TRBJ2-3,14,CASSEGQRADTQYF,TGTGCCAGCAGTGAAGGGCAAAGGGCAGATACGCAGTATTTT
.,TRBV2,.,TRBJ2-2,11,CASRDTGELFF,TGTGCCAGCCGCGACACCGGGGAGCTGTTTTTT
.,TRBV21-1,once,TRBJ2-7,14,CASSEGQVPYEQYF,TGTGCCAGCAGCGAAGGACAGGTCCCCTACGAGCAGTACTTC
.,TRBV7-6,.,TRBJ2-1,15,CASSLGQGTYNEQFF,TGTGCCAGCAGCCTCGGGCAAGGGACCTACAATGAGCAGTTCTTC
.,TRBV18,.,TRBJ2-3,16,CASSPSGLESTDTQYF,TGTGCCAGCTCACCATCAGGACTGGAGAGCACAGATACGCAGTATTTT
TRBD2,TRBV27,.,TRBJ2-5,16,CASNSLRGAHQETQYF,TGTGCCAGCAACTCCTTGCGGGGGGCCCACCAAGAGACCCAGTACTTC
TRBD1,TRBV2,.,TRBJ2-7,13,CASRRDSTAEQYF,TGTGCCAGCAGACGGGACAGTACGGCCGAGCAGTACTTC
TRBD2,TRBV5-1,.,TRBJ2-5,15,CASSLGLAGGQTQYF,TGCGCCAGCAGCTTGGGGCTAGCGGGAGGACAGACCCAGTACTTC
TRBD1,TRBV28,.,TRBJ1-1,13,CASLRRGHTEAFF,TGTGCCAGCTTGAGAAGGGGGCACACTGAAGCTTTCTTT
.,TRBV20-1,.,TRBJ1-2,10,CSARDHGYTF,TGCAGTGCTAGAGACCATGGCTACACCTTC
.,TRBV18,.,TRBJ1-4,16,CASSPRPFSTNEKLFF,TGTGCCAGCTCACCGCGCCCATTTTCAACTAATGAAAAACTGTTTTTT
TRBD2,TRBV7-6,.,TRBJ2-3,17,CASSPRRGEAVPDTQYF,TGTGCCAGCAGCCCCCGCCGGGGGGAAGCTGTTCCAGATACGCAGTATTTT
.,TRBV28,.,TRBJ1-5,15,CASSLVAGVGQPQHF,TGTGCCAGCAGTTTAGTGGCAGGGGTTGGTCAGCCCCAGCATTTT
TRBD2,TRBV19,.,TRBJ2-1,14,CASSLAGGYNEQFF,TGTGCCAGTAGCCTAGCGGGAGGTTACAATGAGCAGTTCTTC
.,TRBV25-1,.,TRBJ1-1,15,CASSERLQGGSEAFF,TGTGCCAGCAGTGAACGCCTACAGGGCGGGAGTGAAGCTTTCTTT
TRBD1,TRBV7-2,.,TRBJ1-1,15,CASSLLQGAYTEAFF,TGTGCCAGCAGCTTACTCCAGGGGGCATACACTGAAGCTTTCTTT
.,TRBV7-6,.,TRBJ2-7,15,CASSLGASGSYEQYF,TGTGCCAGCAGCTTAGGGGCCTCGGGGTCCTACGAGCAGTACTTC
TRBD1,TRBV29-1,.,TRBJ2-7,14,CSVRETGVTYEQYF,TGCAGCGTCCGCGAGACAGGGGTTACCTACGAGCAGTACTTC
.,TRBV30,.,TRBJ1-2,14,CAWSLRGGDGGYTF,TGTGCCTGGAGTCTCCGAGGGGGAGACGGTGGCTACACCTTC
.,TRBV5-1,.,TRBJ2-4,14,CASSLDPAENIQYF,TGCGCCAGCAGCTTGGATCCAGCGGAAAACATTCAGTACTTC
.,TRBV9,.,TRBJ2-3,14,CASSPGTSTDTQYF,TGTGCCAGCAGCCCCGGGACGTCCACAGATACGCAGTATTTT